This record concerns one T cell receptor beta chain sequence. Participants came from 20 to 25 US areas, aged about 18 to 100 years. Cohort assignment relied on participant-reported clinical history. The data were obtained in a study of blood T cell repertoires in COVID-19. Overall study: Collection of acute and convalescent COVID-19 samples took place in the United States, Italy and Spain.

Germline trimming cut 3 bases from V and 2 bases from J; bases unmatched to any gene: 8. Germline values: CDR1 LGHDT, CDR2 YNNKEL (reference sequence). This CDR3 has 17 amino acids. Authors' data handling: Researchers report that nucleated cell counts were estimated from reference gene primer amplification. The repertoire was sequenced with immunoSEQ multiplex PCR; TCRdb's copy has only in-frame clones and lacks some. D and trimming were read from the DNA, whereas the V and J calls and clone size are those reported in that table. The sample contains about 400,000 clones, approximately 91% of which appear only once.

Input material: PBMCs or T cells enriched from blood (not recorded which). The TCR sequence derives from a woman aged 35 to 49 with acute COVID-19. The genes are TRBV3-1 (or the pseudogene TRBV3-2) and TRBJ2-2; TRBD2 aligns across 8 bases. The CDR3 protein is CASSHGGSGVNTGELFF. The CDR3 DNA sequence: TGTGCCAGCAGCCACGGAGGTAGCGGGGTCAACACCGGGGAGCTGTTTTTT.